The TCR beta chain described here comes from a study of CD8 T cells in ankylosing spondylitis. A single record per CDR3 protein comes from TCRdb applying MiXCR to the 5' RACE reads. The sample records some 200,000 distinct CDR3 sequences, about 13% being singletons. Germline V gene lookup returns CDR1 MNHEY and CDR2 SMNVEV (reference sequence). V lost 5 bases, J lost 1 base, and 4 bases stayed unmatched. This CDR3 contains 16 residues. About this clonotype itself: The antigen remains unidentified.

Notes on the study in general: Made up of fewer than ten highly homologous variants, a TCR beta motif appeared characteristic of ankylosing spondylitis blood.

The sequenced sample consisted of blood, either unsorted or a sorted T cell fraction (not recorded which). The receptor was isolated from a male donor with ankylosing spondylitis or in good health (not recorded which). The rearrangement uses TRBV27 and TRBJ2-2, with 10 bases aligning to TRBD2. The CDR3 loop is CASSPSGGLNTGELFF. In DNA form, the CDR3 reads TGTGCCAGCAGTCCTAGCGGGGGCCTGAACACCGGGGAGCTGTTTTTT.